The clone carrying this TCR beta chain was observed a handful of times. The antigen remains unidentified. TCRdb itself ran the 5' RACE reads through MiXCR, one entry per CDR3 protein. Among 400,000 or so distinct CDR3 sequences listed, 6% to 8% were seen once. The entry originates in a study of T cells after yellow fever vaccination. Study-wide context: The SMART-Seq v4 Ultra Low Input method served to prepare the low-cell-number fractions. Study-level points and caveats: Post-booster samples contained most primary-vaccination clones (around 95% CD4, around 88% CD8).

This clonotype was sampled from a man aged 25 to 40 who received the YFV17D yellow fever vaccine. Sequencing was performed on PBMCs, taken 5 days after the yellow fever booster vaccination.

CDR3 region: CSANNWAGARETQYF. The CDR3 nucleotides are TGCAGTGCGAACAACTGGGCAGGGGCCAGAGAGACCCAGTACTTC. The gene calls are TRBV20-1 and TRBJ2-5, with a weak D call TRBD1 (6 bases). The CDR3 extends over 15 amino acids. Per the germline V gene, CDR1 is DFQATT and CDR2 is SNEGSKA (reference sequence). The V and J ends lost 6 bases and 4 bases respectively, with 21 bases between them.